Listed here are 7 T cell receptor beta chains from one sample, sequenced in a study of PD-1 blockade in mismatch repair-deficient tumors. Generated by immunoSEQ multiplex PCR, the TCRdb table keeps only in-frame clones and is missing some. The table lists around 40,000 clones, approximately 83% of them singletons. The sequencing here drew on PBMCs, taken about 40 weeks after starting pembrolizumab. Receptor source: an adult with mismatch repair-deficient cancer.

The chain couples TRBV2 to TRBJ1-2; a possible D gene is TRBD1 (6 bases). CDR3 length: 13 amino acids. V was trimmed by 3 bases and J by 8 bases, leaving 13 bases between them. Germline V gene lookup returns CDR1 SNHLY and CDR2 FYNNEI. CDR3 sequence (DNA): TGTGCCAGCAGTGACAGGGGACCTGCCGGCTACACCTTC. Protein sequence: CASSDRGPAGYTF. The whole variable domain, remainder taken from reference TRBV2 and TRBJ1-2, is EPEVTQTPSHQVTQMGQEVILRCVPISNHLYFYWYRQILGQKVEFLVSFYNNEISEKSEIFDDQFSVERPDGSNFTLKIRSTKLEDSAMYFCASSDRGPAGYTFGSGTRLTVV.

This sequence joins TRBV5-4 and TRBJ2-1, with 8 bases lining up with TRBD2. Germline loops: CDR1 SGHNT, CDR2 YYREEE (reference sequence). The CDR3 sequence is 15 residues long. Trimming cost V 4 bases and J 2 bases; bases outside gene matches: 5. The CDR3: CASSPSAGAYNEQFF. The CDR3 bases are TGTGCCAGCAGCCCTTCAGCGGGAGCCTACAATGAGCAGTTCTTC.

The count of this clone is one. The chain couples TRBV2 to TRBJ1-2; TRBD1 might be the D (5 bases). Deletions cut 5 bases from V and 0 bases from J, with 7 bases between. The CDR3 spans 13 residues. Germline V gene lookup returns CDR1 SNHLY and CDR2 FYNNEI. Written as DNA, the CDR3 is TGTGCCAGCAGTTCAGGGTCTAACTATGGCTACACCTTC. This gives the protein CASSSGSNYGYTF.

V is TRBV5-1 and J is TRBJ2-1; TRBD2 agrees at 10 bases. With 2 bases clipped from V and 6 bases from J, the junction kept 8 bases outside the gene matches. CDR3 size: 16 residues. Germline V gene data show CDR1 as SGHRS and CDR2 as YFSETQ. Here the CDR3 reads CASSLLTSGYSNEQFF. For the CDR3, the DNA is TGCGCCAGCAGCTTATTGACTAGCGGGTACTCCAATGAGCAGTTCTTC.

The chain uses TRBV5-8 and TRBJ2-5; 11 bases align to TRBD1. Germline V gene data show CDR1 as SGHTS and CDR2 as YDEGEE. V lost 0 bases and J lost 1; bases outside the gene matches: 8. The CDR3 is made up of 18 amino acids. As DNA, the CDR3 is TGTGCCAGCAGCTTGGGCGGACAGGGGGCCATTTTCCAAGAGACCCAGTACTTC. Translating gives CASSLGGQGAIFQETQYF.

This clone has a handful of counts. The chain links TRBV2 to TRBJ2-7; the D gene is possibly TRBD1 (6 bases). The germline gives CDR1 SNHLY, CDR2 FYNNEI. V dropped 4 bases and J dropped 2 bases, with 15 bases sitting between them. CDR3 length equals 15 residues. The DNA for the CDR3 is TGTGCCAGCAGTGCGCAGGGGCGAGGACCCTACGAGCAGTACTTC. Translated, it gives CASSAQGRGPYEQYF.

J is TRBJ2-3 and V is TRBV4-2; 10 positions match TRBD2. With V trimmed by 0 bases and J by 7 bases, 7 bases remained unmatched. Germline V gene data show CDR1 as LGHNA and CDR2 as YNFKEQ. The CDR3 has 16 residues. CDR3 amino acids: CASSQERAGGVYTQYF. The CDR3 coding sequence is TGTGCCAGCAGCCAAGAAAGAGCGGGAGGGGTCTATACGCAGTATTTT.